The clone carrying this TCR beta chain has a count of ten or more. The source of the sample is a study of T cells in Graves' hyperthyroidism and ophthalmopathy. There were TCR beta CDR3 regions amplified from RNA transcripts. Researchers ran a first-round RT-PCR on the TCR CDR3 using the HTBI primer set. TCRdb fed the multiplex PCR reads into MiXCR, producing one record per CDR3 protein. Here the sample spans 390,000 or so distinct CDR3 sequences, about 15% being singletons. CDR3 length: 13 amino acids. V was shortened by 5 bases and J by 8 bases, with 15 bases between the two germline ends. Germline-derived CDR1 and CDR2 are SGHTA and FQGNSA.

Sequencing used blood. The chain carries TRBV7-2 and TRBJ1-1; unclear D gene. The sequence derives from a man younger than 30 with Graves' ophthalmopathy. CDR3 DNA sequence: TGTGCCAGCAGCCCTACTCCAGGACTGGAAGCTTTCTTT. Amino acids: CASSPTPGLEAFF.